Listed here are 25 T cell receptor beta chains from one sample, sequenced in a study of spatial heterogeneity in lung cancer. MiXCR, applied by TCRdb to the 5' RACE reads, yields one record per CDR3 protein. Here the sample spans approximately 40,000 distinct CDR3 sequences, roughly 15% being singletons. Documented time point: sample taken at primary tumor resection. The sample was PBMCs, taken at surgery. These receptors all come from a male donor with early-stage non-small cell lung cancer.

Ten or more counts support this clonotype. V and J are TRBV9 and TRBJ2-5; D is undetermined. From germline, CDR1 is SGDLS and CDR2 YYNGEE. This CDR3 region has 13 residues. V was pared by 0 bases and J by 4 bases, with 7 bases between. DNA of the CDR3: TGTGCCAGCAGCGTAGGAGGCCCAGAGACCCAGTACTTC. It is translated as CASSVGGPETQYF.

V is TRBV12-3 or TRBV12-4 and J is TRBJ2-6, with 7 bases fitting TRBD1. The CDR3 extends over 18 amino acids. The V gene end was trimmed by 6 bases and the J gene end by 0 bases; junction bases not matched to a gene: 11. This chain's CDR3 is CASRALTGTLSGANVLTF. The DNA for the CDR3 is TGTGCCAGCAGGGCGCTGACAGGGACGCTCTCTGGGGCCAACGTCCTGACTTTC.

The chain recombines TRBV20-1 with TRBJ1-5, with 9 bases aligning to TRBD1. Trimming took 0 bases from V and 4 from J; bases not matched to a gene: 1. The CDR3 covers 14 residues. CDR1 DFQATT and CDR2 SNEGSKA come from the germline V gene (reference sequence). The DNA for the CDR3 is TGCAGTGCTAGAGAGGACAGGGGTAATCAGCCCCAGCATTTT. It is translated as CSAREDRGNQPQHF.

The sample holds many counts of this clonotype. The J gene is TRBJ1-5, the V gene TRBV4-2; 8 bases agree with TRBD1. Germline V gene data show CDR1 as LGHNA and CDR2 as YNFKEQ. This CDR3 contains 13 residues. The V gene end was trimmed by 6 bases and the J gene end by 6 bases; junction bases not matched to a gene: 4. CDR3 coding DNA: TGTGCCAGCAGTGGACAGGGCACTCAGCCCCAGCATTTT. Its translation is CASSGQGTQPQHF.

This clonotype appeared once. This sequence joins TRBV3-1 and TRBJ2-3, with 8 bases identical to TRBD2. V shed 4 bases, J shed 0 bases, and the junction held 12 bases outside the gene matches. The germline CDR1 and CDR2 sequences are LGHDT and YNNKEL (reference sequence). The length of the CDR3 is 18 residues. The CDR3 DNA is TGTGCCAGCAGCCCTCCGGGCGGCCGGACTAGCAGCACAGATACGCAGTATTTT. Amino acids: CASSPPGGRTSSTDTQYF.

In its sample, this clonotype was seen a few times. The J gene is TRBJ1-5, the V gene TRBV14; 7 bases agree with TRBD1. Germline values: CDR1 SGHDN, CDR2 FVKESK. Losses at the gene ends were 0 bases for V and 7 bases for J; bases not matched to a gene: 15. The CDR3 has 18 residues. The CDR3 is CASSQDFGHRGVIQPQHF. The CDR3 coding sequence is TGTGCCAGCAGCCAAGATTTCGGGCACAGGGGCGTCATACAGCCCCAGCATTTT.

The chain joins TRBV11-2 to TRBJ2-6, with D hard to call. Trimming pared 5 bases from V and 4 bases from J, leaving 12 bases between. This CDR3 spans 15 amino acids. CDR1 SGHAT and CDR2 FQNNGV come from the germline V gene. Here the CDR3 reads CASSQVAMGANVLTF. CDR3 in DNA: TGTGCCAGCAGCCAAGTGGCAATGGGGGCCAACGTCCTGACTTTC.

In its sample, this clonotype was seen a few times. V usage is TRBV4-3 and J usage is TRBJ2-1, with 11 bases identical to TRBD2. V trimming: 7 bases; J trimming: 4 bases; junction bases outside the gene matches: 6. This CDR3 has 15 amino acids. Germline V gives CDR1 LGHNA, CDR2 YSLEER. CDR3 DNA sequence: TGCGCCAGCACCTCCGGGACTAGCGGATACAATGAGCAGTTCTTC. This gives the protein CASTSGTSGYNEQFF.

Many counts were recorded for this clonotype. This rearrangement joins TRBV29-1 to TRBJ1-4; 12 nucleotides agree with TRBD1. The CDR3 spans 15 residues. The germline V gene encodes CDR1 SQVTM and CDR2 ANQGSEA. With V trimmed by 4 bases and J by 4 bases, 4 bases remained unmatched. The CDR3: CSVAGQGASNEKLFF. CDR3 DNA sequence: TGCAGCGTTGCGGGACAGGGGGCTAGTAATGAAAAACTGTTTTTT.

The table lists this clonotype with a few counts. V and J are TRBV6-1 and TRBJ1-1, with D uncertain. From germline, CDR1 is MNHNS and CDR2 SASEGT. The CDR3 consists of 14 residues. V lost 2 bases and J lost 5, with 12 bases in between. The CDR3 reads CASSEWSIRTEAFF. DNA for the CDR3: TGTGCCAGCAGTGAATGGAGTATCAGGACTGAAGCTTTCTTT.

As DNA, the CDR3 is TGTGCCAGCAGCGCCCGAGGGGGAGGGTTAGGCGAGCAGTACTTC. It specifies CASSARGGGLGEQYF. The chain recombines TRBV7-2 with TRBJ2-7, with D possibly being TRBD2 (7 bases). This CDR3 comprises 15 residues. The ends were cut back, 5 bases at V and 6 bases at J, with 20 bases in the middle. Germline lookup yields CDR1 SGHTA and CDR2 FQGNSA.

The table lists this clonotype with a few counts. CDR3 region: CASSLLQNTEAFF. The CDR3 nucleotides are TGTGCCAGCAGCCTTCTCCAGAACACTGAAGCTTTCTTT. The rearrangement links TRBV11-3 to TRBJ1-1; no clear D gene. Trimming cost V 5 bases and J 1 base, with 8 bases left between them. Germline CDR1 SGHNT, CDR2 YENEEA. This CDR3 has 13 residues.

The rearrangement joins TRBV27 to TRBJ2-5; D is unclear. CDR3 length equals 13 residues. The ends were cut back, 3 bases at V and 5 bases at J, with 10 bases in the middle. Germline V gives CDR1 MNHEY, CDR2 SMNVEV (reference sequence). The CDR3 DNA sequence: TGTGCCAGCAGTTTTTCAGTGGGCGAGACCCAGTACTTC. Protein: CASSFSVGETQYF.

The J gene is TRBJ1-2, the V gene TRBV5-1, with D perhaps TRBD1 (6 bases). CDR1 is SGHRS and CDR2 is YFSETQ in the germline V gene. V lost 0 bases and J lost 4, with 10 bases in between. The CDR3 sequence is 14 residues long. In DNA form, the CDR3 reads TGCGCCAGCAGCTTGGACGGGGGGCTCTATGGCTACACCTTC. It encodes CASSLDGGLYGYTF.

The chain employs TRBV2 and TRBJ2-7, with 9 nucleotides matching TRBD1. V shed 7 bases, J shed 4 bases, and the junction held 11 bases outside the gene matches. The CDR3 covers 15 residues. Germline V gene lookup returns CDR1 SNHLY and CDR2 FYNNEI. The CDR3 nucleotides read TGTGCCAGCATGGGGCTGGGACAGGGACTGTACGAGCAGTACTTC. Amino acids: CASMGLGQGLYEQYF.

This chain connects TRBV5-1 to TRBJ1-2; 8 bases agree with TRBD1. The CDR3 spans 14 residues. Trimming removed 4 bases from V and 4 bases from J; junction bases left unmatched: 6. Germline V gene data show CDR1 as SGHRS and CDR2 as YFSETQ. CDR3 in amino acids: CASSTGQGAYGYTF. CDR3 DNA sequence: TGCGCCAGCAGCACCGGACAGGGAGCCTATGGCTACACCTTC.

The chain is built from TRBV9 and TRBJ1-5, with 8 bases aligning to TRBD1. The CDR3 length is 15 residues. V dropped 3 bases and J dropped 6; count of bases not matched to a gene: 8. Per germline, CDR1 SGDLS and CDR2 YYNGEE. The CDR3 sequence: CASSATQGAVQPQHF. CDR3 in DNA: TGTGCCAGCAGCGCCACCCAGGGGGCAGTTCAGCCCCAGCATTTT.

This clonotype has a handful of counts. This chain uses TRBV20-1 with TRBJ2-7; D not certain. Germline CDR1 is DFQATT and CDR2 is SNEGSKA (reference sequence). The V gene lost 8 bases and the J gene lost 1 base, with 12 bases spanning the gap. The CDR3 is 12 amino acids. The DNA for the CDR3 is TGCAGTACGTGGACGGATTCCTACGAGCAGTACTTC. Translating gives CSTWTDSYEQYF.

This chain connects TRBV30 to TRBJ2-7, with TRBD1 identical over 11 bases. The CDR3 consists of 14 residues. Germline CDR1 GTSNPN, CDR2 SVGIG (reference sequence). The ends lost 3 bases at V and 7 bases at J; junction bases unmatched: 8. The CDR3 is CAWRRGQGAREQYF. In nucleotides, the CDR3 is TGTGCCTGGAGGAGAGGACAGGGGGCTCGGGAGCAGTACTTC.

The table lists this clonotype with a few counts. The chain has TRBV7-9 and TRBJ1-4, with a possible D match to TRBD1 (5 bases). V lost 2 bases, J lost 8 bases, and 9 bases lay in between. From germline, CDR1 is SEHNR and CDR2 FQNEAQ (reference sequence). The CDR3 has 13 residues. The DNA for the CDR3 is TGTGCCAGCAGCTTAAACGGGGCAGAAAAACTGTTTTTT. This translates into CASSLNGAEKLFF. The whole variable domain, filled in from reference TRBV7-9 and TRBJ1-4, reads DTGVSQNPRHKITKRGQNVTFRCDPISEHNRLYWYRQTLGQGPEFLTYFQNEAQLEKSRLLSDRFSAERPKGSFSTLEIQRTEQGDSAMYLCASSLNGAEKLFFGSGTQLSVL.

This clonotype was seen many times. The rearrangement uses TRBV27 and TRBJ1-2, with a possible D match to TRBD1 (5 bases). Germline-derived CDR1 and CDR2 are MNHEY and SMNVEV (reference sequence). The CDR3 loop spans 18 amino acids. V lost 5 bases and J lost 0, with 22 bases in between. The CDR3 here is CASSNPPAGSSTNYGYTF. The CDR3 DNA reads TGTGCCAGCAGTAACCCCCCGGCAGGGTCTTCCACTAACTATGGCTACACCTTC.

This clonotype was seen more than once but under ten times. The gene calls are TRBV4-1 and TRBJ2-7; weak D call: TRBD2 (5 bases). Germline CDR1 is MGHRA and CDR2 is YSYEKL. The CDR3 loop spans 16 amino acids. Trimming took 0 bases from V and 3 from J, leaving 15 bases between them. CDR3 DNA: TGCGCCAGCAGCCAAGAAGCTATCAACGGGATCTACGAGCAGTACTTC. Translated, it gives CASSQEAINGIYEQYF.

The chain is built from TRBV20-1 and TRBJ2-3; 10 nucleotides agree with TRBD2. V lost 3 bases and J lost 3; bases outside the gene matches: 9. The CDR3 is made up of 16 amino acids. Germline V gene sequence: CDR1 DFQATT, CDR2 SNEGSKA (reference sequence). The CDR3 DNA is TGCAGTGCTAGTAGCCCTAGCGGGGGTCAGACAGATACGCAGTATTTT. Its translation: CSASSPSGGQTDTQYF.

This clonotype was detected only a few times. This CDR3 reads CASTSSANTGELFF. The CDR3 DNA is TGTGCCAGCACAAGTAGCGCCAACACCGGGGAGCTGTTTTTT. The V and J genes are TRBV9 and TRBJ2-2; a possible D gene is TRBD2 (5 bases). V lost 6 bases to trimming and J lost 2 bases, with 11 bases between them. Per the germline V gene, CDR1 is SGDLS and CDR2 is YYNGEE. The CDR3 spans 14 residues.

This clonotype showed up many times. The chain joins TRBV12-3 or TRBV12-4 to TRBJ2-6; D ambiguous. This CDR3 spans 10 amino acids. Trimming left V 2 bases short and J 10 bases short, with 0 bases between. The CDR3 DNA sequence: TGTGCCAGCAGTTTAAACGTCCTGACTTTC. Translated: CASSLNVLTF.